This T cell receptor beta chain is drawn from a study of T cells in Graves' hyperthyroidism and ophthalmopathy (dated by TCRdb to between 2018 and 2020). In the study overall: Peripheral blood was collected at initial diagnosis, before any treatment. To identify distinguishing TCR V-J signatures, a discovery cohort of about 100 patients was used, comprising some 45 with Graves' ophthalmopathy and 55 to 65 with stable Graves' hyperthyroidism. Once sampling was done, hyperthyroidism patients were given methimazole at a starting dose of 30 mg daily, whereas ophthalmopathy patients were given high-dose intravenous methylprednisolone. Whether ophthalmopathy could be predicted prospectively was tested in an independent validation cohort made up of roughly 19 hyperthyroidism patients plus 17 patients who later progressed to ophthalmopathy. For training and testing, the roughly 97 patients in the discovery cohort were randomly divided in a 7:3 ratio. TCR Vbeta CDR3 sequencing of roughly 140 peripheral blood samples (under 45 ophthalmopathy, 75 to 80 hyperthyroidism and some 17 progressor patients) is reported in the paper. The study also compared thyroid tissue and blood T-cell repertoires from more than 5 Graves' hyperthyroidism patients.

Moderately to severely active disease, a Clinical Activity Score of at least 3, a NOSPECS grade of at least 4, and a duration under 3 months were present in ophthalmopathy patients. Exclusion was applied to patients with uncontrolled infections, other autoimmune diseases, pregnancy or lactation. Clinical symptoms, serum thyroxine and TRAb, thyroid ultrasound, and orbital computed tomography formed the basis for the diagnoses. PBMCs were isolated from roughly 10 ml of fresh peripheral blood by Ficoll-Paque density gradient centrifugation. Trizol reagent was used to extract total RNA, and RNA quality was then checked on an Agilent 2100 Bioanalyzer. The CDR3 numbers 15 residues from cysteine through phenylalanine. The entry retains the CDR3 DNA only, 45 bases that are in frame from base 1. Cut back by 5 bases and 8 bases, the V and J ends lie 21 bases apart. Based on the germline V gene, the CDR1 and CDR2 sequences are SNHLY and FYNNEI.

What the work shows at the level of the full study, not this receptor alone: Most expanded thyroid clonotypes (frequency above 0.001) were also detected in blood, suggesting blood repertoires may reflect thyroid immune responses. A model built on a 13 V-J signature distinguished ophthalmopathy from stable hyperthyroidism, reaching about 88% sensitivity and about 81% specificity in cross-validation and 80%/75% in testing. No statistical method was used to set the sample size in advance, and investigators knew the group allocation. In validation, the model predicted progression to ophthalmopathy with approximately 69% sensitivity and approximately 72% specificity, a median of 6.5 months before onset.

This clonotype was counted ten times or more. There is no known antigen for this receptor. Base qualities are not at hand, and no much larger clone is one base apart. Amplification of TCR beta CDR3 regions was carried out from RNA transcripts. The TCR CDR3 was subjected to a first round of RT-PCR using the HTBI primer set and the Qiagen OneStep RT-PCR kit. Libraries were constructed in a second round of multiplex PCR, after which size selection and purification were carried out. Sequencing of the libraries was done on an Illumina HiSeq2000 using paired-end 100 bp reads. On the authors' methods: SOAPnuke was used to process the raw data, with reads discarded if the reads contained adapters or uncalled bases, had a mean Phred below 15, or lacked an exact constant-primer or identifier match. COPE v1.2.5 was used to merge the high-quality paired reads, and each unique nucleotide sequence was defined as a clonotype. MiTCR v1.1 was used to align the clonotypes against IMGT TRBV, TRBD and TRBJ reference segments. The analysis included only V-J combinations with a frequency above 0.0001, which together covered roughly 99% of the repertoires. The TCS score was defined as the ratio of F50 (clonal expansion) to E x V (chaos), calculated using BLOSUM62-based TCRdist between CDR3 peptides within each V-J. Welch's t-statistics and random forest reduced several hundred V-J features to 13, which were used in a naive Bayes classifier (R e1071). TCRdb passed the public sequencing reads through fastp at Q25 and MiXCR, retaining productive beta sequences. Each CDR3 protein appears once, grouped with its most common genes and DNA. The V and J calls come from TCRdb's annotation, not from the publication. Counted in this sample were fewer than 650,000 distinct CDR3 sequences; about 14% of them appeared once. The ten most abundant clones make up roughly 7.1% of the sample.

Rearrangement joined TRBV2 to TRBJ1-2; possibly the D gene is TRBD1, per 6 matching bases. This TCR was recovered from a young woman with Graves' ophthalmopathy. The sample comprised blood. Here is the DNA: TGTGCCAGCAGTCCCACAGGGTGGGTAGGGGAAGGCTACACCTTC. Translated, this gives CASSPTGWVGEGYTF.